Each of the 11 T cell receptor beta chains below was sequenced from the same sample in a study of human T cells and chemical hapten exposure (dated by TCRdb to about 2021). Library creation used RACE. This sample was sequenced with a NextSeq 500. The public reads were run again by TCRdb, first through fastp at Q25 and then through MiXCR, and only productive beta chains were kept. One record per CDR3 amino acid sequence lists the most common genes and DNA. The sample table shows approximately 91,000 distinct CDR3 sequences, and 11% are seen once. The ten largest account for roughly 1.5% of the sample. The sample's time point, from its label and the paper: patch test 2, 6 weeks after DPC sensitization. Per the publication, the treatment or condition label means: therapeutic diphenylcyclopropenone sensitization with weekly scalp DPC. This sample comprised whole blood, obtained in connection with sensitization to the hapten diphenylcyclopropenone (DPC). These receptor sequences come from a young man with alopecia areata. Some clones in this sample may be carry-over from other donors' samples.

This clonotype has just a few counts. The V and J genes are TRBV6-6 and TRBJ1-2, with 7 bases aligning to TRBD1. CDR3 length: 14 residues. Looked up from germline, CDR1 is MNHNY and CDR2 is SVGAGI (reference sequence). Trimming cost V 10 bases and J 5 bases; bases outside gene matches: 13. The CDR3 DNA is TGTGCCACCGCACGGGGGACAGATTATTATGGCTACACCTTC. Its translation is CATARGTDYYGYTF.

This clonotype was observed a handful of times. V and J are TRBV18 and TRBJ2-1, with 8 positions matching TRBD1. With 3 bases clipped from V and 8 bases from J, the junction kept 6 bases outside the gene matches. In germline, CDR1 is KGHSH, CDR2 LQKENI. This CDR3 region has 14 residues. CDR3 amino acids: CASSPRTGPDEQFF. The CDR3 nucleotides are TGTGCCAGCTCACCGAGGACAGGGCCGGATGAGCAGTTCTTC.

This clonotype was seen repeatedly, ten times or more. The chain recombines TRBV11-2 with TRBJ2-7, with 8 nucleotides matching TRBD2. The CDR3 contains 17 residues. V gave up 5 bases and J gave up 0 bases; unmatched junction bases: 12. CDR1 SGHAT and CDR2 FQNNGV come from the germline V gene. CDR3 loop: CASSPDRSGGSSYEQYF. In nucleotides, the CDR3 is TGTGCCAGCAGCCCAGACCGAAGCGGGGGCAGCTCCTACGAGCAGTACTTC. Full variable domain (outside the CDR3, taken from reference TRBV11-2 and TRBJ2-7): EAGVAQSPRYKIIEKRQSVAFWCNPISGHATLYWYQQILGQGPKLLIQFQNNGVVDDSQLPKDRFSAERLKGVDSTLKIQPAKLEDSAVYLCASSPDRSGGSSYEQYFGPGTRLTVT.

This clonotype was seen many times. The V call is TRBV7-2, the J call TRBJ2-1; D is uncertain. This CDR3 comprises 15 residues. CDR1 is SGHTA, CDR2 FQGNSA, per germline. The germline V and J ends were trimmed by 7 bases and 7 bases, with 20 bases remaining between them. CDR3 sequence: CASTKGPERANEQFF. The DNA for the CDR3 is TGTGCCAGCACCAAGGGTCCCGAACGAGCTAATGAGCAGTTCTTC.

This clonotype has ten or more counts. The chain couples TRBV29-1 to TRBJ2-6; TRBD2 matches at 11 bases. Trimming removed 6 bases from V and 0 bases from J; junction bases left unmatched: 7. The germline V gene has CDR1 SQVTM and CDR2 ANQGSEA. CDR3 size: 17 residues. This CDR3 reads CSVATSGGSSGANVLTF. The CDR3 coding sequence is TGCAGCGTCGCTACTAGCGGGGGTTCCTCTGGGGCCAACGTCCTGACTTTC.

This chain connects TRBV11-1 to TRBJ1-2, with 8 bases matching TRBD1. Germline V gene lookup returns CDR1 SGHAT and CDR2 FQDESV (reference sequence). The CDR3 has 14 amino acids. The V and J ends lost 4 bases and 4 bases, in that order; junction bases with no gene match: 5. CDR3 sequence reads: CASSSTGDTYGYTF. DNA of the CDR3: TGTGCCAGCAGCTCGACAGGGGATACCTATGGCTACACCTTC.

This clonotype has just a few counts. A junction end diverges from the germline sequence, so it may reflect a read error. The chain has TRBV5-1 and TRBJ1-3, with D maybe TRBD1 (6 bases). This CDR3 comprises 15 residues. Germline V gene data show CDR1 as SGHRS and CDR2 as YFSETQ. DNA for the CDR3: TGCGCCAGCAGATTGGACAGAAACTCTGGAAACACCATATATTTT. Translation: CASRLDRNSGNTIYF.

This clonotype was seen at least ten times. The chain is built from TRBV18 and TRBJ1-4; possibly TRBD1 for D (6 bases). The V and J ends lost 8 bases and 0 bases respectively, with 7 bases between them. The CDR3 runs 13 residues. Germline V CDR1 and CDR2: KGHSH, LQKENI. CDR3 loop: CASRTATNEKLFF. Written as DNA, the CDR3 is TGTGCCAGCCGGACAGCAACTAATGAAAAACTGTTTTTT.

This clonotype showed up many times. The V and J genes are TRBV20-1 and TRBJ2-7; D remains unclear. Per the germline V gene, CDR1 is DFQATT and CDR2 is SNEGSKA (reference sequence). This CDR3 comprises 15 residues. V gave up 3 bases and J gave up 2 bases, with 17 bases separating them. CDR3 sequence: CSASQAIPSTYEQYF. The CDR3 DNA reads TGCAGTGCTAGTCAGGCAATTCCCAGCACCTACGAGCAGTACTTC.

This clonotype was seen only a few times. The rearrangement uses TRBV4-3 and TRBJ2-5; D is ambiguous. V lost 1 base to trimming and J lost 5 bases, with 8 bases between them. The germline V gene has CDR1 LGHNA and CDR2 YSLEER. There are 13 residues in the CDR3. Here the CDR3 DNA reads TGCGCCAGCAGCCAAGTATTTGGGGAGACCCAGTACTTC. It translates to CASSQVFGETQYF.

CDR3: CASSLVGGEGYTF. In DNA, the CDR3 is TGTGCCAGCAGCTTAGTTGGAGGAGAGGGCTACACCTTC. This chain uses TRBV7-9 with TRBJ1-2; D not resolved. The V gene lost 1 base and the J gene lost 8 bases, with 11 bases spanning the gap. Germline CDR1 SEHNR, CDR2 FQNEAQ (reference sequence). CDR3 length: 13 residues.